Listed below are T cell receptor beta chains from one sample, sequenced in a study of blood T cell repertoires in COVID-19. Generated by immunoSEQ multiplex PCR, the TCRdb table keeps only in-frame clones and is missing some. The data hold roughly 84,000 clones, with around four fifths observed a single time. Sequencing used peripheral blood. These TCRs come from a man older than 75 with active or convalescent COVID-19. The CDR3 runs from the conserved cysteine through the conserved F or W. The D gene is left open where the match is weak. Clone sizes are given selectively: once, few, many, or a class where the clone is expanded.

d_call: TRBD1
j_call: TRBJ2-4
v_call: TRBV2
clone_size: NA
cdr3_aa: CASNSQGVAKNIQYF
cdr3_nt: TGTGCCAGCAATTCACAGGGGGTAGCCAAAAACATTCAGTACTTC

d_call: NA
j_call: TRBJ2-2
v_call: TRBV10-1
clone_size: few
cdr3_aa: CASSDLAPNTGELFF
cdr3_nt: TGCGCCAGCAGTGATCTAGCGCCCAACACCGGGGAGCTGTTTTTT

d_call: NA
j_call: TRBJ1-5
v_call: TRBV19
clone_size: NA
cdr3_aa: CASSINRYSNQPQHF
cdr3_nt: TGTGCCAGTAGTATAAACCGCTATAGCAATCAGCCCCAGCATTTT

d_call: NA
j_call: TRBJ2-6
v_call: TRBV28
clone_size: NA
cdr3_aa: CASSLGIQRSGANVLTF
cdr3_nt: TGTGCCAGCAGTTTAGGGATACAGCGGTCTGGGGCCAACGTCCTGACTTTC

d_call: NA
j_call: TRBJ1-1
v_call: TRBV2
clone_size: NA
cdr3_aa: CASNPRTRGVNTEAFF
cdr3_nt: TGTGCCAGCAACCCTAGGACCCGGGGGGTGAACACTGAAGCTTTCTTT

d_call: NA
j_call: TRBJ1-3
v_call: TRBV6-5
clone_size: few
cdr3_aa: CASSRGQISGNTIYF
cdr3_nt: TGTGCCAGCAGCCGAGGACAGATCTCTGGAAACACCATATATTTT

d_call: NA
j_call: TRBJ2-1
v_call: TRBV9
clone_size: NA
cdr3_aa: CASSVGASINNEQFF
cdr3_nt: TGTGCCAGCAGCGTTGGGGCCAGTATAAACAATGAGCAGTTCTTC

d_call: NA
j_call: TRBJ1-2
v_call: TRBV29-1
clone_size: NA
cdr3_aa: CSVQTAGANSYGYTF
cdr3_nt: TGCAGCGTACAAACGGCAGGGGCGAATTCCTATGGCTACACCTTC

d_call: NA
j_call: TRBJ2-3
v_call: TRBV3-1/TRBV3-2
clone_size: NA
cdr3_aa: CATSLAQRGTQYF
cdr3_nt: TGTGCCACTTCCCTCGCCCAACGGGGTACGCAGTATTTT

d_call: TRBD1
j_call: TRBJ1-5
v_call: TRBV29-1
clone_size: NA
cdr3_aa: CSVGQGGQPQHF
cdr3_nt: TGCAGCGTTGGACAGGGAGGCCAGCCCCAGCATTTT

d_call: NA
j_call: TRBJ1-3
v_call: TRBV4-2
clone_size: NA
cdr3_aa: CASSQDPGSGNTIYF
cdr3_nt: TGTGCCAGCAGCCAAGATCCGGGGAGTGGAAACACCATATATTTT

d_call: NA
j_call: TRBJ1-2
v_call: TRBV7-9
clone_size: NA
cdr3_aa: CASSPRSRQQANYGYTF
cdr3_nt: TGTGCCAGCAGCCCTCGCTCCCGACAGCAGGCTAACTATGGCTACACCTTC

d_call: TRBD1
j_call: TRBJ2-5
v_call: TRBV6-5
clone_size: NA
cdr3_aa: CASSSGQGVQTQYF
cdr3_nt: TGTGCCAGCAGTTCGGGACAGGGGGTACAGACCCAGTACTTC

d_call: NA
j_call: TRBJ2-5
v_call: TRBV4-1
clone_size: NA
cdr3_aa: CASSQDSKETQYF
cdr3_nt: TGCGCCAGCAGCCAAGATAGCAAGGAGACCCAGTACTTC

d_call: NA
j_call: TRBJ1-5
v_call: TRBV27
clone_size: few
cdr3_aa: CASSLRTRGQPQHF
cdr3_nt: TGTGCCAGCAGTTTAAGGACACGCGGTCAGCCCCAGCATTTT

d_call: NA
j_call: TRBJ2-2
v_call: TRBV12-3/TRBV12-4
clone_size: NA
cdr3_aa: CASKQDAGELFF
cdr3_nt: TGTGCCAGCAAACAGGATGCCGGGGAGCTGTTTTTT

d_call: NA
j_call: TRBJ2-1
v_call: TRBV11-1
clone_size: NA
cdr3_aa: CASSPTGNYNEQFF
cdr3_nt: TGTGCCAGCAGCCCTACAGGGAACTACAATGAGCAGTTCTTC

d_call: NA
j_call: TRBJ2-3
v_call: TRBV5-1
clone_size: NA
cdr3_aa: CASSLVRGTDTQYF
cdr3_nt: TGCGCCAGCAGCTTGGTAAGGGGAACAGATACGCAGTATTTT

d_call: TRBD2
j_call: TRBJ2-1
v_call: TRBV5-1
clone_size: once
cdr3_aa: CASDGLAGGTPYNEQFF
cdr3_nt: TGCGCCAGCGACGGACTAGCGGGGGGAACACCCTACAATGAGCAGTTCTTC

d_call: NA
j_call: TRBJ2-3
v_call: TRBV28
clone_size: NA
cdr3_aa: CASGEGAPSTDTQYF
cdr3_nt: TGTGCCAGCGGAGAGGGAGCCCCTAGCACAGATACGCAGTATTTT

d_call: NA
j_call: TRBJ2-2
v_call: TRBV4-1
clone_size: NA
cdr3_aa: CASSQGGLRANTGELFF
cdr3_nt: TGCGCCAGCAGCCAAGGCGGTCTCAGGGCCAACACCGGGGAGCTGTTTTTT

d_call: NA
j_call: TRBJ1-4
v_call: TRBV11-2
clone_size: once
cdr3_aa: CASSLQSIQNEKLFF
cdr3_nt: TGTGCCAGCAGCTTGCAGTCCATCCAGAATGAAAAACTGTTTTTT

d_call: NA
j_call: TRBJ1-2
v_call: TRBV30
clone_size: NA
cdr3_aa: CAWRPWGGYGYTF
cdr3_nt: TGTGCCTGGCGACCCTGGGGGGGATATGGCTACACCTTC

d_call: NA
j_call: TRBJ1-4
v_call: TRBV4-1
clone_size: NA
cdr3_aa: CASSQEKGGRTNEKLFF
cdr3_nt: TGCGCCAGCAGCCAAGAGAAAGGGGGTAGGACTAATGAAAAACTGTTTTTT

d_call: NA
j_call: TRBJ1-5
v_call: TRBV29-1
clone_size: NA
cdr3_aa: CSVWSGGQPQHF
cdr3_nt: TGCAGCGTTTGGTCGGGTGGTCAGCCCCAGCATTTT

d_call: TRBD1
j_call: TRBJ1-2
v_call: TRBV5-4
clone_size: NA
cdr3_aa: CASSQTGYNYGYTF
cdr3_nt: TGTGCCAGCAGCCAGACAGGGTATAACTATGGCTACACCTTC

d_call: NA
j_call: TRBJ2-2
v_call: TRBV3-1/TRBV3-2
clone_size: NA
cdr3_aa: CASRRTGELFF
cdr3_nt: TGTGCCAGCAGACGGACCGGGGAGCTGTTTTTT

d_call: TRBD1
j_call: TRBJ1-6
v_call: TRBV19
clone_size: NA
cdr3_aa: CASTPGQGGSPLHF
cdr3_nt: TGTGCCAGTACTCCCGGACAGGGGGGTTCACCCCTCCACTTT

d_call: TRBD1
j_call: TRBJ1-4
v_call: TRBV6-5
clone_size: NA
cdr3_aa: CASIRTGAINEKLFF
cdr3_nt: TGTGCCAGCATCCGGACAGGGGCGATTAATGAAAAACTGTTTTTT

d_call: NA
j_call: TRBJ2-3
v_call: TRBV7-2
clone_size: NA
cdr3_aa: CASSRDTDTQYF
cdr3_nt: TGTGCCAGCAGCCGGGACACAGATACGCAGTATTTT

d_call: TRBD1
j_call: TRBJ1-1
v_call: TRBV19
clone_size: NA
cdr3_aa: CASSRAGTGDTEAFF
cdr3_nt: TGTGCCAGTAGTAGAGCCGGGACAGGGGACACTGAAGCTTTCTTT

d_call: NA
j_call: TRBJ1-5
v_call: TRBV28
clone_size: NA
cdr3_aa: CASSSSGQGYRNQPQHF
cdr3_nt: TGTGCCAGCAGCAGCTCTGGGCAGGGATACCGCAATCAGCCCCAGCATTTT

d_call: NA
j_call: TRBJ1-1
v_call: TRBV3-1/TRBV3-2
clone_size: NA
cdr3_aa: CASSRIQGAEAFF
cdr3_nt: TGTGCCAGCAGCAGAATACAGGGCGCTGAAGCTTTCTTT

d_call: TRBD1
j_call: TRBJ2-5
v_call: TRBV18
clone_size: NA
cdr3_aa: CASSLGQGVFETQYF
cdr3_nt: TGTGCCAGCTCACTTGGACAGGGCGTTTTTGAGACCCAGTACTTC

d_call: NA
j_call: TRBJ2-2
v_call: TRBV19
clone_size: NA
cdr3_aa: CATVWGANTGELFF
cdr3_nt: TGTGCCACAGTATGGGGGGCGAACACCGGGGAGCTGTTTTTT

d_call: NA
j_call: TRBJ1-2
v_call: TRBV19
clone_size: NA
cdr3_aa: CASQLGYYGYTF
cdr3_nt: TGTGCCAGCCAGTTGGGCTACTATGGCTACACCTTC

d_call: NA
j_call: TRBJ2-3
v_call: TRBV11-3
clone_size: once
cdr3_aa: CASRESRADTQYF
cdr3_nt: TGTGCCAGCAGGGAGTCTCGTGCAGATACGCAGTATTTT

d_call: NA
j_call: TRBJ2-6
v_call: TRBV9
clone_size: NA
cdr3_aa: CASSARVSGANVLTF
cdr3_nt: TGTGCCAGCAGCGCCAGGGTCTCTGGGGCCAACGTCCTGACTTTC

d_call: TRBD2
j_call: TRBJ2-1
v_call: TRBV5-1
clone_size: NA
cdr3_aa: CASSIRLAGGINEQFF
cdr3_nt: TGCGCCAGCAGCATTAGACTAGCGGGGGGGATCAATGAGCAGTTCTTC

d_call: TRBD2
j_call: TRBJ2-1
v_call: TRBV4-1
clone_size: NA
cdr3_aa: CASSQDVAGGWGEQFF
cdr3_nt: TGCGCCAGCAGCCAAGATGTAGCGGGGGGTTGGGGAGAGCAGTTCTTC

d_call: NA
j_call: TRBJ1-3
v_call: TRBV4-1
clone_size: NA
cdr3_aa: CASSQGRGGGNTIYF
cdr3_nt: TGCGCCAGCAGCCAAGGCAGGGGCGGTGGAAACACCATATATTTT

d_call: NA
j_call: TRBJ1-3
v_call: TRBV6-6
clone_size: NA
cdr3_aa: CASGLAGNTIYF
cdr3_nt: TGTGCCAGCGGCCTGGCCGGAAACACCATATATTTT

d_call: NA
j_call: TRBJ1-4
v_call: TRBV4-2
clone_size: NA
cdr3_aa: CASSQGGRVEKLFF
cdr3_nt: TGTGCCAGCAGCCAAGGGGGGAGGGTTGAAAAACTGTTTTTT

d_call: NA
j_call: TRBJ2-5
v_call: TRBV9
clone_size: few
cdr3_aa: CASSSRQLQETQYF
cdr3_nt: TGTGCCAGCAGCTCCCGACAGCTACAAGAGACCCAGTACTTC

d_call: TRBD2
j_call: TRBJ2-5
v_call: TRBV12-5
clone_size: NA
cdr3_aa: CASGSGLAGVQETQYF
cdr3_nt: TGTGCTAGTGGCTCGGGACTAGCGGGGGTCCAAGAGACCCAGTACTTC

d_call: TRBD1
j_call: TRBJ2-4
v_call: TRBV2
clone_size: NA
cdr3_aa: CASIKDRSLAKNIQYF
cdr3_nt: TGTGCCAGCATAAAGGACAGGTCGCTAGCCAAAAACATTCAGTACTTC

d_call: NA
j_call: TRBJ2-3
v_call: TRBV5-1
clone_size: NA
cdr3_aa: CASSRVDTQYF
cdr3_nt: TGCGCCAGCAGCCGAGTCGATACGCAGTATTTT

d_call: NA
j_call: TRBJ1-6
v_call: TRBV2
clone_size: NA
cdr3_aa: CASSEGRNSPLHF
cdr3_nt: TGTGCCAGCAGTGAGGGCCGTAATTCACCCCTCCACTTT

d_call: TRBD2
j_call: TRBJ2-1
v_call: TRBV10-3
clone_size: NA
cdr3_aa: CAISGSSGSYNEQFF
cdr3_nt: TGTGCCATCAGTGGGTCTAGCGGCTCCTACAATGAGCAGTTCTTC

d_call: NA
j_call: TRBJ1-3
v_call: TRBV21-1
clone_size: NA
cdr3_aa: CASSKAQGNTGNTIYF
cdr3_nt: TGTGCCAGCAGCAAAGCACAGGGGAATACTGGAAACACCATATATTTT

d_call: TRBD1
j_call: TRBJ1-2
v_call: TRBV15
clone_size: few
cdr3_aa: CATSRGTGSSGYTF
cdr3_nt: TGTGCCACCAGCAGAGGGACAGGAAGTAGCGGCTACACCTTC

d_call: TRBD2
j_call: TRBJ2-3
v_call: TRBV11-3
clone_size: NA
cdr3_aa: CASSSGTSGNTDTQYF
cdr3_nt: TGTGCCAGCAGCTCGGGGACTAGCGGAAACACAGATACGCAGTATTTT

d_call: NA
j_call: TRBJ2-1
v_call: TRBV11-3
clone_size: NA
cdr3_aa: CASSFLAARNSISYNEQFF
cdr3_nt: TGTGCCAGCAGCTTCTTAGCGGCCCGGAACTCAATCTCCTACAATGAGCAGTTCTTC